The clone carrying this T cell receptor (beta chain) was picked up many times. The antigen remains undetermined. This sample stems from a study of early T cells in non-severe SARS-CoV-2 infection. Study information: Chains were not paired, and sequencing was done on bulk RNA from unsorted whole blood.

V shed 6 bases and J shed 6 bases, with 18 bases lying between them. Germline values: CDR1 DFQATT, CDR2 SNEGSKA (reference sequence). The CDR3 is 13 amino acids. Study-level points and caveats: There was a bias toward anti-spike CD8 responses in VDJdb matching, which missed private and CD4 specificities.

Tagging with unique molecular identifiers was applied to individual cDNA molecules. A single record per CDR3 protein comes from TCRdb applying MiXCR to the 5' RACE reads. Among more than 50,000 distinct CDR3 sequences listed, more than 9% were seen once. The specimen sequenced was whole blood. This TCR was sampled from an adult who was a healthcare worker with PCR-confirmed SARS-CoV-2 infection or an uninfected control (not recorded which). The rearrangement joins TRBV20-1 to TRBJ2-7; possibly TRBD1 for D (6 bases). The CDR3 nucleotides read TGCAGTGCCGCCCACAGGGTTCTTGCCGAGCAGTACTTC. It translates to CSAAHRVLAEQYF.